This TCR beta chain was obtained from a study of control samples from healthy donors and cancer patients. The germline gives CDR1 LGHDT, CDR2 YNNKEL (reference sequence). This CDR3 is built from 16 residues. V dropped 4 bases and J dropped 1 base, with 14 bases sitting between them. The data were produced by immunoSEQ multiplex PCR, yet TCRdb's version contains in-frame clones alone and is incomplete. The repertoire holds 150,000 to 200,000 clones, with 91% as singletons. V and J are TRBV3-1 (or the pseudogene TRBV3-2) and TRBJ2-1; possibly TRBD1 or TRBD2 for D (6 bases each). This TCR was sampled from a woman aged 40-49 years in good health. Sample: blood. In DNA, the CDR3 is TGTGCCAGCAGCCCCCGAAGGAGGGGGTCCTACAATGAGCAGTTCTTC. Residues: CASSPRRRGSYNEQFF.